This TCR beta chain came from a study of T cell responses to AZD1222 COVID-19 vaccine. Study results and limitations: Nearly half of the spike-specific TCRs reportedly recognize variant regions that carry no mutations.

The CDR3 has 14 amino acids. Germline assignment: CDR1 WNHNN and CDR2 SYGVQD (reference sequence). The V end lost 0 bases, the J end lost 1 base, and 5 bases lay between the germline ends. With regard to this clone: As yet, its antigen is unknown.

Only in-frame clones appear in the TCRdb table, and some are missing; sequencing was by immunoSEQ multiplex PCR. The sample yields about 93,000 clones, roughly nine tenths seen once. V usage is TRBV10-1 and J usage is TRBJ2-3; D call uncertain. This TCR derives from an adult who received the AZD1222 COVID-19 vaccine. The sequenced sample was peripheral blood, obtained 28 days after the second AZD1222 dose. The CDR3 region has the DNA TGCGCCAGCAGTGAGTCCGTAGGCACAGATACGCAGTATTTT. Protein product: CASSESVGTDTQYF.